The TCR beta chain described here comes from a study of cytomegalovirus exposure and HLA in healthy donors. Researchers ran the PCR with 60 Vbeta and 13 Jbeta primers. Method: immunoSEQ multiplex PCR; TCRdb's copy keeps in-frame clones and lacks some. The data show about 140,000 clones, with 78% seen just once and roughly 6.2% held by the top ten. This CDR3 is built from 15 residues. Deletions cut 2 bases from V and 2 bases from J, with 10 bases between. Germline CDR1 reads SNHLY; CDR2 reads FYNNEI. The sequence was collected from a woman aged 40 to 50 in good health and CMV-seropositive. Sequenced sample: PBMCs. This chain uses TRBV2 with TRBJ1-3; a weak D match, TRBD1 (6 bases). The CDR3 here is CASSERRGTGNTIYF. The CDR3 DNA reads TGTGCCAGCAGTGAACGCAGGGGAACTGGAAACACCATATATTTT.